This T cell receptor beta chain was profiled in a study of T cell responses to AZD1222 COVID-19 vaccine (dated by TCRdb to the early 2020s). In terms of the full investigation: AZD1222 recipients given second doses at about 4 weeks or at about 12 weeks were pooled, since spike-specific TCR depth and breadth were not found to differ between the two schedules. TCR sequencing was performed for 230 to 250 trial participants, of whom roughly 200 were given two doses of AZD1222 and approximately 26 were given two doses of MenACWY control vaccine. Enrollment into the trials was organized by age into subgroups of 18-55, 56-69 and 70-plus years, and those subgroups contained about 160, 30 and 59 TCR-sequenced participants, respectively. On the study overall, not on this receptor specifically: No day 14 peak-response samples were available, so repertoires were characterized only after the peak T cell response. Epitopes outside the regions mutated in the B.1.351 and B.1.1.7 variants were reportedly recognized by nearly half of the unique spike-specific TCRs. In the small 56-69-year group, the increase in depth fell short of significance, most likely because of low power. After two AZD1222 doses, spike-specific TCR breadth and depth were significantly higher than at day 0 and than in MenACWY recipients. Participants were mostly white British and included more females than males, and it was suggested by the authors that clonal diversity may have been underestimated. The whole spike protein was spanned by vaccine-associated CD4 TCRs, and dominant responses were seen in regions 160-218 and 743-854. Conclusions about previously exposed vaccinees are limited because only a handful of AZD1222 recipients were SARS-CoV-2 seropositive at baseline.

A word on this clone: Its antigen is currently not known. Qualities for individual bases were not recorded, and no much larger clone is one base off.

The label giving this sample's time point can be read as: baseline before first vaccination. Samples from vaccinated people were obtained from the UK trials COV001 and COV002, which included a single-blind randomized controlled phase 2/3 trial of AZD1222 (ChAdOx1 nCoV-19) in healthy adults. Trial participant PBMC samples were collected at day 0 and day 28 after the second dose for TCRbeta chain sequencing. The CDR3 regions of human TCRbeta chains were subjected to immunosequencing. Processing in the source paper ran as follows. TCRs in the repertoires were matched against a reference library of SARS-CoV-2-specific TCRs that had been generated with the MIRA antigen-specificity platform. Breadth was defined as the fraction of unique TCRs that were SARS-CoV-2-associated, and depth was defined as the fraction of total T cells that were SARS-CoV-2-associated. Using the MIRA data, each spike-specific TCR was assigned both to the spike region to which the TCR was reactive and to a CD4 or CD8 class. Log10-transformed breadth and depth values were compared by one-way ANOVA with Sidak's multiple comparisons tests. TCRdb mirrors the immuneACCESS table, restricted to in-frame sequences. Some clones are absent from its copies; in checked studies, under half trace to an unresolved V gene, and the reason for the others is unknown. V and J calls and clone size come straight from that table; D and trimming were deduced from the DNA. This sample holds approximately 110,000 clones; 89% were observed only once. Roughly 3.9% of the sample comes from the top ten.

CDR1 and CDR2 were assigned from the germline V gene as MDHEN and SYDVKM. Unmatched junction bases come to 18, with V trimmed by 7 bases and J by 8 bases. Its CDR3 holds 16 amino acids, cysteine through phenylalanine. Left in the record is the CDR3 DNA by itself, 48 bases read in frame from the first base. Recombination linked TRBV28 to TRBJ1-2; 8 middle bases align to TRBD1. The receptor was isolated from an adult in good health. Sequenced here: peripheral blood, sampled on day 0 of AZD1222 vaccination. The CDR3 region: CASTFTKPGGVSGYTF. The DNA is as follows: TGTGCCAGCACCTTTACTAAACCAGGGGGCGTTTCGGGCTACACCTTC.